This T cell receptor beta chain was profiled in a study of blood T cell repertoires in COVID-19. Across the whole study: T cells, B-cell-depleted T cells, or PBMCs supplied cDNA or gDNA.

In the authors' workflow: Amplified reference gene primers provided the basis for estimating nucleated cell counts. Profiled with immunoSEQ multiplex PCR; TCRdb holds only in-frame clones, not every one. The D gene and trimming were derived from the DNA, and the V and J assignments and clone size from that table. The table has under 250,000 clones, about nine tenths seen once. The V and J ends lost 6 bases and 9 bases respectively, with 21 bases between them. Germline V gene sequence: CDR1 LNHDA, CDR2 SQIVND (reference sequence). There are 15 residues in the CDR3. The TCR sequence derives from a man between 25 and 39 years old with COVID-19, enrolled during active disease. The chain joins TRBV19 to TRBJ1-5; TRBD1 is a possible D gene (5 bases). Sequencing was performed on peripheral blood. The CDR3 spells CASRDSQWGRWPQHF. The CDR3 DNA is TGTGCCAGTAGAGACAGTCAGTGGGGTCGATGGCCCCAGCATTTT.